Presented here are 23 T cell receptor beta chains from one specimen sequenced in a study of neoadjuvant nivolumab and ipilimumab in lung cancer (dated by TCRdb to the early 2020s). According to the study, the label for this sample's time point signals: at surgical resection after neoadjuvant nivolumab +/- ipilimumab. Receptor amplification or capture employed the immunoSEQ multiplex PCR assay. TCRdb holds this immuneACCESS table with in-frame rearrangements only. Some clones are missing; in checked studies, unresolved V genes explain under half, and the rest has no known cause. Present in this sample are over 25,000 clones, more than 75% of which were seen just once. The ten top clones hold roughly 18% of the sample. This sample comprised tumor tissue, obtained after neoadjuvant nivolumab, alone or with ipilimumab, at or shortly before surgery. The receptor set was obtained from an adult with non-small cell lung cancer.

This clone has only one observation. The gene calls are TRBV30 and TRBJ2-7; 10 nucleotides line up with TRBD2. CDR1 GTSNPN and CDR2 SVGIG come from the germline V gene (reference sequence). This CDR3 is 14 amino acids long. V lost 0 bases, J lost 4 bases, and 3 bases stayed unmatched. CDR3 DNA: TGTGCCTGGAGTGTTAGCGGGGGGTCGTACGAGCAGTACTTC. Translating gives CAWSVSGGSYEQYF.

The CDR3, as DNA: TGTGCCTCACGTGGAACGGGCTACACCTTC. Protein: CASRGTGYTF. The V gene is TRBV30, the J gene TRBJ1-2; D call uncertain. The germline V gene has CDR1 GTSNPN and CDR2 SVGIG (reference sequence). The CDR3 totals 10 residues. V was shortened by 7 bases and J by 8 bases, with 11 bases between the two germline ends.

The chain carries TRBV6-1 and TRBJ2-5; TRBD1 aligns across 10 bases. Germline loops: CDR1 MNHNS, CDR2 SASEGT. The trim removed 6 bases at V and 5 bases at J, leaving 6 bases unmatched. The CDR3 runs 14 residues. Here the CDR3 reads CASSGTGARETQYF. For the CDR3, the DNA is TGTGCCAGCAGCGGGACAGGGGCTCGGGAGACCCAGTACTTC.

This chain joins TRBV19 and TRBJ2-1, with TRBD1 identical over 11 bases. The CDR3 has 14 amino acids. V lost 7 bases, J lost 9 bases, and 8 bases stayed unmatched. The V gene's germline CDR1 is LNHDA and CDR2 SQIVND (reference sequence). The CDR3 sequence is CASKGSGTGGEQFF. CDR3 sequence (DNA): TGTGCCAGTAAGGGATCCGGGACAGGGGGTGAGCAGTTCTTC.

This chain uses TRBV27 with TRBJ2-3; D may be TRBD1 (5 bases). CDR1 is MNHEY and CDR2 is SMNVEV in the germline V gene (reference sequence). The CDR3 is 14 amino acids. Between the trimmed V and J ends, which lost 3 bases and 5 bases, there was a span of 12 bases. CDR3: CASSLGSQGDTQYF. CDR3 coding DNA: TGTGCCAGCAGTTTGGGGTCTCAGGGAGATACGCAGTATTTT.

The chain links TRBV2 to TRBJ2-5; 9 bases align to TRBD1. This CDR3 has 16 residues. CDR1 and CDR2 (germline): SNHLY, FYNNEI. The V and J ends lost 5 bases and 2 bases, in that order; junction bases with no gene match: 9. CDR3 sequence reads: CASSPYTGGLQETQYF. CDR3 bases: TGTGCCAGCAGTCCTTATACAGGGGGCCTACAAGAGACCCAGTACTTC.

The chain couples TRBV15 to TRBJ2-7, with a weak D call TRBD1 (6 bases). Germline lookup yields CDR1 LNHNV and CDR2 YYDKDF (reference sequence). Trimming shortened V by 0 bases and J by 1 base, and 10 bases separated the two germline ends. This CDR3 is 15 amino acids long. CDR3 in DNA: TGTGCCACCAGCAGAGAACCGACAGGATCCTACGAGCAGTACTTC. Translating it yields CATSREPTGSYEQYF.

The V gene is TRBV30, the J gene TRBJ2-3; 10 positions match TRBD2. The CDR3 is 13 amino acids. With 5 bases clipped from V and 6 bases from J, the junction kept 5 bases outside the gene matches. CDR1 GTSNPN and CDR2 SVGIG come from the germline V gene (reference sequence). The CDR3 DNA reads TGTGCCTGGGGGGGACTAGCGAAGGATACGCAGTATTTT. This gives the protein CAWGGLAKDTQYF.

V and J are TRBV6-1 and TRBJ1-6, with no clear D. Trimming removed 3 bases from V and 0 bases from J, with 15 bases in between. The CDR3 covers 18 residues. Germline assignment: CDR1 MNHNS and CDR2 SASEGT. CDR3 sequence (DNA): TGTGCCAGCAGTGACGAGGAGAAGAGAAGCTCCTATAATTCACCCCTCCACTTT. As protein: CASSDEEKRSSYNSPLHF.

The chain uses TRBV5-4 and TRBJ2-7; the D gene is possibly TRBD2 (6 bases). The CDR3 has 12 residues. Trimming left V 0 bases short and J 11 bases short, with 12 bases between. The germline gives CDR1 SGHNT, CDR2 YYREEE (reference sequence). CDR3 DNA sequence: TGTGCCAGCAGCTTGGTCCAGGGCGGGGAGTACTTC. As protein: CASSLVQGGEYF.

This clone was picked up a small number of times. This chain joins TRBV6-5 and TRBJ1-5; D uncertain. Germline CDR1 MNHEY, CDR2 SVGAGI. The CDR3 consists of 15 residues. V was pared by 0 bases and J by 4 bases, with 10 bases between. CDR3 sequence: CASSYSGRRNQPQHF. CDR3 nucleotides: TGTGCCAGCAGTTACTCAGGGAGACGGAATCAGCCCCAGCATTTT.

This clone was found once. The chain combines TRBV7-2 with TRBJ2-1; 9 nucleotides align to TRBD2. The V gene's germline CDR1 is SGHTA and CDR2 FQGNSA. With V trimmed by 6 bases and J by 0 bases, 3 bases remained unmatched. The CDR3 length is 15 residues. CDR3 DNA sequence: TGTGCCAGCAGTCCAGCGGGAGGCTCCTACAATGAGCAGTTCTTC. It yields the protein CASSPAGGSYNEQFF. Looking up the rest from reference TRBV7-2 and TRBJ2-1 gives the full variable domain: GAGVSQSPSNKVTEKGKDVELRCDPISGHTALYWYRQSLGQGLEFLIYFQGNSAPDKSGLPSDRFSAERTGGSVSTLTIQRTQQEDSAVYLCASSPAGGSYNEQFFGPGTRLTVL.

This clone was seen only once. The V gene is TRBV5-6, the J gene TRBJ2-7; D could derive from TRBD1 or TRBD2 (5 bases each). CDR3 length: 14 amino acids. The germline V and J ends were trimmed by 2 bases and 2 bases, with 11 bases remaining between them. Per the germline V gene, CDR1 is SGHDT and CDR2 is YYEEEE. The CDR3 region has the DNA TGTGCCAGCAGCTTTTGGGGGAAGCCCTACGAGCAGTACTTC. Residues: CASSFWGKPYEQYF.

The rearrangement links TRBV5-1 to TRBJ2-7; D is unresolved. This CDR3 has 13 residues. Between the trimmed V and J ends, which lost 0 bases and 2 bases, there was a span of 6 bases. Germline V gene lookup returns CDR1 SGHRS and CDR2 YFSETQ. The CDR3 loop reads CASSLGAAYEQYF. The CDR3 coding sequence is TGCGCCAGCAGCTTGGGCGCGGCCTACGAGCAGTACTTC.

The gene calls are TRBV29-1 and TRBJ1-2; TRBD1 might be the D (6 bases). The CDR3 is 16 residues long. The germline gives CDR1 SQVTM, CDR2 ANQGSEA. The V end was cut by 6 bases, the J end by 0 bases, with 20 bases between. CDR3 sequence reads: CSVEPGGQITNYGYTF. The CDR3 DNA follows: TGCAGCGTCGAACCGGGAGGACAGATAACTAACTATGGCTACACCTTC. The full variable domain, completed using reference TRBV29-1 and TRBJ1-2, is SAVISQKPSRDICQRGTSLTIQCQVDSQVTMMFWYRQQPGQSLTLIATANQGSEATYESGFVIDKFPISRPNLTFSTLTVSNMSPEDSSIYLCSVEPGGQITNYGYTFGSGTRLTVV.

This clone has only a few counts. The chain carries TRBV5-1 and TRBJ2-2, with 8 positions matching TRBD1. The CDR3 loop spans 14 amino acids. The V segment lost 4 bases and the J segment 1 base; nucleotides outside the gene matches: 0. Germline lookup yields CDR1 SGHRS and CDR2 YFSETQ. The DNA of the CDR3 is TGCGCCAGCAGCGGGACAGGGAACACCGGGGAGCTGTTTTTT. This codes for CASSGTGNTGELFF.

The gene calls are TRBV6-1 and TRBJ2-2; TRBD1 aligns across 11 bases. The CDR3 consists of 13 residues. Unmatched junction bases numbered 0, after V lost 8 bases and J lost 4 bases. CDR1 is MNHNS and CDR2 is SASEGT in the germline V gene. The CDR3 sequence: CASGQGATGELFF. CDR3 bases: TGTGCCAGCGGACAGGGGGCCACCGGGGAGCTGTTTTTT.

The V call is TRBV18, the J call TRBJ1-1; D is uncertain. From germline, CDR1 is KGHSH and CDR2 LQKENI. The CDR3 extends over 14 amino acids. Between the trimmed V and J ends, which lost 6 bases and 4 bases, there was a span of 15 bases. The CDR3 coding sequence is TGTGCCAGCTCGTCACTAATGATTGGCACTGAAGCTTTCTTT. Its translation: CASSSLMIGTEAFF.

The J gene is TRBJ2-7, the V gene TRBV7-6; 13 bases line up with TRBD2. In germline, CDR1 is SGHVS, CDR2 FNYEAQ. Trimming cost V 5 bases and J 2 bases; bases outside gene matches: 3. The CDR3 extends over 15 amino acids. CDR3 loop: CASSLLAGGPYEQYF. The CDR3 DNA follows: TGTGCCAGCAGCCTACTAGCGGGGGGGCCCTACGAGCAGTACTTC.

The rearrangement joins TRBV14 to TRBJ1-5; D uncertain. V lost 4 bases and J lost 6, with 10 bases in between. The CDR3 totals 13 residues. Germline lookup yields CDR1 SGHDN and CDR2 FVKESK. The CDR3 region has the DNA TGTGCCAGCAGCCTGGGGTTGGGTCAGCCCCAGCATTTT. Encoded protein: CASSLGLGQPQHF.

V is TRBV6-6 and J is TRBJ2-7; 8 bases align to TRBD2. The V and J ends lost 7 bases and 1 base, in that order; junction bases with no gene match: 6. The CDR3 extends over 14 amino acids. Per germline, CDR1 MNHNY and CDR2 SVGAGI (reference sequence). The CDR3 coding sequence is TGTGCCAGCACGCCAGCGGGGGCTTCCTACGAGCAGTACTTC. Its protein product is CASTPAGASYEQYF.

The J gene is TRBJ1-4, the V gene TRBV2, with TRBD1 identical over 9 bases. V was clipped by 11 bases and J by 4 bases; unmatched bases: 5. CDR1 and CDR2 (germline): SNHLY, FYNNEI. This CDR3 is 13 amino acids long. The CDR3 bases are TGTGCCTGCGGACAGGGGAATAATGAAAAACTGTTTTTT. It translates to CACGQGNNEKLFF. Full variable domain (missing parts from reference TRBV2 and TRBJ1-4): EPEVTQTPSHQVTQMGQEVILRCVPISNHLYFYWYRQILGQKVEFLVSFYNNEISEKSEIFDDQFSVERPDGSNFTLKIRSTKLEDSAMYFCACGQGNNEKLFFGSGTQLSVL.

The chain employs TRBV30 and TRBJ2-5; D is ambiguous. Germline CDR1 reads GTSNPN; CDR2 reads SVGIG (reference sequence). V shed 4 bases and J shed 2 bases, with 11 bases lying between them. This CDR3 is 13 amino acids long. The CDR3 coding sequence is TGTGCCTGGAACTGGGGTAGGCAAGAGACCCAGTACTTC. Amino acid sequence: CAWNWGRQETQYF.